Only a few counts were recorded for the clone carrying this T cell receptor beta chain. Its specificity is unknown. These data come from a study of blood T cells in healthy people across ages. Study-wide findings and caveats: Long-lived and aged donors differed, with more naive CD4+ cells and higher diversity in the long-lived.

A J-beta primer mix and a sample-barcoded 5' primer were used in a second PCR of about 7 to 12 cycles. TCRdb passed the 5' RACE reads through MiXCR, listing each CDR3 protein once. This table has under 2 million distinct CDR3 sequences, about 31% appearing once. The clonotype was recovered from a woman aged 30 to 39 in good health. The sequenced material came from blood.

CDR3: CASLNRDSRSPLHF. The CDR3 DNA is TGTGCCAGCCTAAACCGGGACAGTAGATCACCCCTCCACTTT. This chain connects TRBV6-1 to TRBJ1-6; 7 positions match TRBD1. There are 14 residues in the CDR3. V was pared by 8 bases and J by 10 bases, with 11 bases of the junction left unmatched. CDR1 is MNHNS, CDR2 SASEGT, per germline.